These 25 T cell receptor beta chains share one sample of origin, sequenced in a study of T-cell reconstitution after alpha-beta-depleted transplantation in children. Researchers prepared the TCRbeta library using unique molecular identifiers, the study reports. MiXCR, run by TCRdb on the PCR reads, gives a single entry per CDR3 protein. The data contain about 980,000 distinct CDR3 sequences, about 29% of them seen just once; the ten biggest clones take up roughly 27%. The sequencing here drew on PBMCs, mostly from graft donor cells, taken 360 days after TCRalphabeta/CD19-depleted stem cell transplant. All receptors derive from a boy under three years old who had a stem cell transplant for SCID, so the T cells may come from the graft donor.

This clonotype was seen ten or more times. The chain uses TRBV5-1 and TRBJ2-5, with D perhaps matching TRBD1 (5 bases). From germline, CDR1 is SGHRS and CDR2 YFSETQ. Trimming removed 5 bases from V and 4 bases from J, with 24 bases in between. The length of the CDR3 is 17 residues. The CDR3 protein is CASSLVQGYGSRETQYF. CDR3 sequence (DNA): TGCGCCAGCAGTCTGGTCCAGGGATACGGCAGTCGAGAGACCCAGTACTTC.

V gene TRBV20-1 combines with J gene TRBJ1-5, with a weak D call TRBD1 (6 bases). The CDR3 runs to 13 residues. CDR1 DFQATT and CDR2 SNEGSKA come from the germline V gene (reference sequence). V gave up 5 bases and J gave up 5 bases, with 13 bases separating them. The CDR3 here is CSAEGSGDQPQHF. The CDR3 nucleotides are TGCAGTGCTGAAGGTTCAGGGGATCAGCCCCAGCATTTT.

The chain is built from TRBV15 and TRBJ1-1; D not resolved. In germline, CDR1 is LNHNV, CDR2 YYDKDF (reference sequence). This CDR3 is built from 11 residues. Trimming left V 1 base short and J 11 bases short, with 8 bases between. Here the CDR3 reads CATSRGGRAFF. The CDR3 DNA reads TGTGCCACCAGCAGAGGAGGGCGGGCTTTCTTT.

The chain has TRBV20-1 and TRBJ1-6; 10 bases are a match to TRBD1. CDR1 DFQATT and CDR2 SNEGSKA come from the germline V gene (reference sequence). Trimming at V came to 3 bases and at J to 5 bases, leaving 1 base not matched to a gene. CDR3 size: 14 residues. The CDR3 here is CSARGQGNNSPLHF. The CDR3 coding sequence is TGCAGTGCTAGGGGACAGGGGAATAATTCACCCCTCCACTTT.

There are many counts of this clonotype. The chain links TRBV5-1 to TRBJ2-1; the match to TRBD1 covers 7 bases. The CDR3 contains 19 residues. The germline V gene has CDR1 SGHRS and CDR2 YFSETQ. The junction had 18 bases not matched to a gene; V was cut back by 2 bases and J by 4 bases. The CDR3 nucleotides are TGCGCCAGCAGCTTACCAAATTCAACAGGGGACCGGAGTTACAATGAGCAGTTCTTC. This sequence encodes CASSLPNSTGDRSYNEQFF.

The sample holds a few counts of this clonotype. The CDR3 is CSAIVQEAKTQYF. CDR3 bases: TGCAGTGCTATAGTCCAGGAGGCGAAGACCCAGTACTTC. The rearrangement uses TRBV20-1 and TRBJ2-5, with D perhaps matching TRBD2 (5 bases). CDR3 size: 13 residues. Germline lookup yields CDR1 DFQATT and CDR2 SNEGSKA (reference sequence). Trimming took 4 bases from V and 6 from J, leaving 15 bases between them.

CDR3 protein: CASSPWGAIAGGAYNEQFF. The CDR3 DNA sequence: TGTGCCAGCAGCCCGTGGGGGGCTATAGCGGGGGGAGCCTACAATGAGCAGTTCTTC. The rearrangement joins TRBV2 to TRBJ2-1; TRBD2 matches at 10 bases. The germline CDR1 and CDR2 sequences are SNHLY and FYNNEI. Unmatched junction bases numbered 16, after V lost 6 bases and J lost 2 bases. The CDR3 contains 19 residues.

This clonotype was picked up a small number of times. V gene TRBV12-3 or TRBV12-4 combines with J gene TRBJ2-1, with D possibly being TRBD2 (6 bases). Deletions cut 3 bases from V and 2 bases from J, with 11 bases between. The CDR3 has 15 amino acids. DNA for the CDR3: TGTGCCAGCAGTTTGGACTATCGGGCCTACAATGAGCAGTTCTTC. Translation: CASSLDYRAYNEQFF.

This clonotype was seen only a few times. J is TRBJ1-1 and V is TRBV12-3 or TRBV12-4, with a weak D call TRBD1 (5 bases). This CDR3 is built from 14 residues. Trimming removed 6 bases from V and 0 bases from J, with 11 bases in between. The CDR3 nucleotides read TGTGCCAGCAGGACTCAGGGAATGAACACTGAAGCTTTCTTT. Amino acid sequence: CASRTQGMNTEAFF.

This clonotype was recorded a few times. The rearrangement uses TRBV20-1 and TRBJ1-2, with 7 bases lining up with TRBD1. This CDR3 contains 10 residues. Germline V gene lookup returns CDR1 DFQATT and CDR2 SNEGSKA (reference sequence). Trimming cost V 6 bases and J 13 bases; bases outside gene matches: 8. The CDR3 coding sequence is TGCAGTGCAAACAGGGGTAGGAGCACCTTC. Residues: CSANRGRSTF.

The V and J genes are TRBV19 and TRBJ1-2; D is unclear. The V end lost 7 bases, the J end lost 4 bases, and 13 bases lay between the germline ends. The germline V gene has CDR1 LNHDA and CDR2 SQIVND (reference sequence). The CDR3 has 13 residues. The CDR3 nucleotides read TGTGCCAGTATTCCCCCGATACCCTATGGCTACACCTTC. This gives the protein CASIPPIPYGYTF. Together with reference TRBV19 and TRBJ1-2, the CDR3 gives the full variable domain: DGGITQSPKYLFRKEGQNVTLSCEQNLNHDAMYWYRQDPGQGLRLIYYSQIVNDFQKGDIAEGYSVSREKKESFPLTVTSAQKNPTAFYLCASIPPIPYGYTFGSGTRLTVV.

Many counts were recorded for this clonotype. The rearrangement joins TRBV5-1 to TRBJ2-1; the D is unclear. Trimming took off 0 bases at V and 5 bases at J, with 9 bases between the two ends. This CDR3 is built from 14 residues. Germline-derived CDR1 and CDR2 are SGHRS and YFSETQ. The CDR3 region has the DNA TGCGCCAGCAGCTTGGGGGGTCCCGACAATGAGCAGTTCTTC. This encodes CASSLGGPDNEQFF.

This clonotype was counted many times. This chain connects TRBV5-1 to TRBJ2-4; D possibly corresponds to TRBD2 (5 bases). CDR1 is SGHRS and CDR2 is YFSETQ in the germline V gene. The length of the CDR3 is 15 residues. V was trimmed by 5 bases and J by 2 bases, leaving 14 bases between them. The CDR3: CASRLGEGTKNIQYF. The CDR3 DNA reads TGCGCCAGCAGACTTGGCGAGGGTACCAAAAACATTCAGTACTTC.

There are a few counts of this clonotype. This sequence joins TRBV12-3 or TRBV12-4 and TRBJ2-1; 10 bases map to TRBD1. CDR3 length equals 15 residues. The V and J ends lost 1 base and 5 bases, in that order; junction bases with no gene match: 2. For the CDR3, the DNA is TGTGCCAGCAGTTTAGAGGGACAGGGGCACAATGAGCAGTTCTTC. Translating it yields CASSLEGQGHNEQFF.

The chain carries TRBV20-1 and TRBJ2-7; TRBD2 agrees at 7 bases. Germline-derived CDR1 and CDR2 are DFQATT and SNEGSKA (reference sequence). The length of the CDR3 is 12 residues. With V trimmed by 6 bases and J by 2 bases, 4 bases remained unmatched. This chain's CDR3 is CSAAGTTYEQYF. The CDR3 DNA is TGCAGTGCCGCAGGGACTACCTACGAGCAGTACTTC.

This clonotype was found a few times. This chain connects TRBV29-1 to TRBJ2-2, with D possibly matching TRBD1 (5 bases). V was clipped by 1 base and J by 2 bases, with 11 bases between them. This CDR3 comprises 15 residues. Per germline, CDR1 SQVTM and CDR2 ANQGSEA. CDR3 amino acids: CSVEARQGNTGELFF. In DNA, the CDR3 is TGCAGCGTTGAAGCACGTCAGGGAAACACCGGGGAGCTGTTTTTT.

This clonotype has only a few counts. CDR3 nucleotides: TGTGCCAGCAATTTTGCGGGGAGCAATGAGCAGTTCTTC. It specifies CASNFAGSNEQFF. V gene TRBV9 combines with J gene TRBJ2-1; tentatively, D is TRBD2 (6 bases). CDR3 length: 13 amino acids. Germline loops: CDR1 SGDLS, CDR2 YYNGEE. The germline V and J ends were trimmed by 6 bases and 6 bases, with 13 bases remaining between them. Using reference TRBV9 and TRBJ2-1 for the parts outside the CDR3, the full variable domain is DSGVTQTPKHLITATGQRVTLRCSPRSGDLSVYWYQQSLDQGLQFLIQYYNGEERAKGNILERFSAQQFPDLHSELNLSSLELGDSALYFCASNFAGSNEQFFGPGTRLTVL.

This clonotype was recorded a few times. This rearrangement joins TRBV12-3 or TRBV12-4 to TRBJ2-2, with 7 bases matching TRBD1. The CDR3 totals 15 residues. With 3 bases clipped from V and 2 bases from J, the junction kept 3 bases outside the gene matches. CDR3 DNA: TGTGCCAGCAGTTTGGGACAGTTCAACACCGGGGAGCTGTTTTTT. Translation gives CASSLGQFNTGELFF.

The CDR3 sequence is CASSFGGAHGYTF. The CDR3 DNA sequence: TGTGCCAGCAGCTTCGGGGGGGCTCACGGCTACACCTTC. This sequence joins TRBV5-5 and TRBJ1-2; a possible D gene is TRBD1 (6 bases). CDR1 and CDR2 from the germline V gene are SGHKS and YYEKEE (reference sequence). The CDR3 is 13 amino acids. The V end lost 2 bases, the J end lost 8 bases, and 13 bases lay between the germline ends.

The rearrangement joins TRBV20-1 to TRBJ2-1; D tentatively fits TRBD1 or TRBD2 (5 bases each). Germline-derived CDR1 and CDR2 are DFQATT and SNEGSKA (reference sequence). CDR3 size: 12 residues. The CDR3 protein is CSSPGRYNEQFF. CDR3 in DNA: TGCAGCAGCCCGGGACGTTACAATGAGCAGTTCTTC.

J is TRBJ1-1 and V is TRBV20-1; unclear D gene. V was clipped by 0 bases and J by 3 bases, with 14 bases between them. Germline V gene data show CDR1 as DFQATT and CDR2 as SNEGSKA (reference sequence). The CDR3 has 15 amino acids. Written as DNA, the CDR3 is TGCAGTGCTAGAGAGGGCGGCAGTCTGGACACTGAAGCTTTCTTT. This translates into CSAREGGSLDTEAFF.

A single count supports this clonotype. V usage is TRBV20-1 and J usage is TRBJ1-5, with no clear D. The length of the CDR3 is 12 residues. V dropped 4 bases and J dropped 7 bases, with 11 bases sitting between them. From germline, CDR1 is DFQATT and CDR2 SNEGSKA (reference sequence). The CDR3 nucleotides read TGCAGTGCTAATCTGGGGAACCAGCCCCAGCATTTT. Its translation: CSANLGNQPQHF.

This clonotype was seen a handful of times. The genes are TRBV6-1 and TRBJ2-7; a possible D gene is TRBD2 (5 bases). The CDR3 sequence is 14 residues long. Trimming stripped 6 bases from V and 3 bases from J, with 15 bases between. CDR1 and CDR2 (germline): MNHNS, SASEGT. CDR3: CASSSQIEGYEQYF. CDR3 sequence (DNA): TGTGCCAGCAGCTCCCAAATTGAGGGCTACGAGCAGTACTTC.

This chain joins TRBV5-1 and TRBJ1-2; tentative D call: TRBD1 (5 bases). CDR1 SGHRS and CDR2 YFSETQ come from the germline V gene. CDR3 length equals 12 residues. The ends were cut back, 0 bases at V and 9 bases at J, with 9 bases in the middle. The DNA of the CDR3 is TGCGCCAGCAGCTTGGTTGACAGTAGCTACACCTTC. This gives the protein CASSLVDSSYTF. Full variable domain (outside the CDR3, taken from reference TRBV5-1 and TRBJ1-2): KAGVTQTPRYLIKTRGQQVTLSCSPISGHRSVSWYQQTPGQGLQFLFEYFSETQRNKGNFPGRFSGRQFSNSRSEMNVSTLELGDSALYLCASSLVDSSYTFGSGTRLTVV.

J is TRBJ2-5 and V is TRBV12-3 or TRBV12-4, with D unresolved. The CDR3 covers 15 residues. Trimming took 3 bases from V and 2 from J, leaving 13 bases between them. In DNA, the CDR3 is TGTGCCAGCAGTTTTGGGCCCGTGGGTCAAGAGACCCAGTACTTC. It specifies CASSFGPVGQETQYF.